The T cell receptor (beta chain) described here comes from a study of blood T cell repertoires in COVID-19. Study information: The United States, Italy and Spain supplied acute and convalescent COVID-19 samples.

Worth noting for this clone: Germline and junction disagree at one end, which may indicate a read error.

The CDR3 runs 15 residues. The germline V gene encodes CDR1 SGHNT and CDR2 YYREEE (reference sequence). TCRdb's table, derived via immunoSEQ multiplex PCR, lists solely in-frame clones and lacks some. The sample holds a few hundred thousand clones, 90% seen once. Sequenced sample: peripheral blood. The chain combines TRBV5-4 with TRBJ1-2; 9 bases map to TRBD1. The TCR originated in a woman between 40 and 50 years old with acute or convalescent COVID-19. The CDR3: CASSLDRGVVYGYTF. CDR3 coding DNA: TGTGCCAGCAGTTTGGACAGGGGTGTGGTCTATGGCTACACCTTC.